This T cell receptor beta chain was found in a study of CD8+ T cells in alopecia areata. Study outcomes and limitations: Relative to mice, TCR sharing across patients was less clear, a difference possibly HLA-related. Alopecia totalis/universalis scalp especially showed more expanded CD8+ clones than normal scalp.

Following extraction, RNA underwent reverse transcription to cDNA, which served as the sequencing template. TCRdb's copy holds only in-frame clones and misses some; the assay was immunoSEQ multiplex PCR. The data contain a few hundred thousand clones, about 61% of them singletons. Worth noting for this clone: Its antigen is not known.

The length of the CDR3 is 13 residues. Trimming stripped 0 bases from V and 3 bases from J, with 5 bases between. CDR1 and CDR2 from the germline V gene are MGHRA and YSYEKL. PBMCs served as the source from which CD4+ and CD8+ T cells were sorted. The chain couples TRBV4-1 to TRBJ1-1; D is undetermined. The sequencing sample was made of CD8+ T cells sorted from blood. The sequence was collected from a human donor in good health. CDR3 protein: CASSQDLYTEAFF. In DNA form, the CDR3 reads TGCGCCAGCAGCCAAGATCTTTACACTGAAGCTTTCTTT.